This entry lists 10 T cell receptor beta chains sequenced from one sample in a study of shared clonotypes between healthy human individuals. The table came from immunoSEQ multiplex PCR; TCRdb's copy has only in-frame clones and leaves some out. The profile shows about 2.3 million clones, 85% to 95% of them singletons. Sequenced material: naive CD4+ T cells from PBMCs. As for subset: CD45RA+ positively selected. The receptors stem from a man younger than 30 in good health. Some clones in this sample may be carry-over from other donors' samples.

The CDR3 DNA reads TGTGCCAGCAGTGAATTCACGGGAGCGGGGGATACGCAGTATTTT. The encoded protein is CASSEFTGAGDTQYF. The chain has TRBV25-1 and TRBJ2-3; 7 nucleotides match TRBD2. CDR1 is MGHDK and CDR2 is SYGVNS in the germline V gene. This CDR3 is 15 amino acids long. The V segment lost 1 base and the J segment 6 bases; nucleotides outside the gene matches: 7.

The CDR3, as DNA: TGTGCCAGTAGTATCGGTTTAGGAGGGCCGTCGAACACTGAAGCTTTCTTT. Translating it yields CASSIGLGGPSNTEAFF. This rearrangement joins TRBV19 to TRBJ1-1; D uncertain. V was pared by 3 bases and J by 1 base, with 18 bases between. Germline CDR1 LNHDA, CDR2 SQIVND (reference sequence). The length of the CDR3 is 17 residues. Combining the CDR3 with reference TRBV19 and TRBJ1-1 gives the whole variable domain DGGITQSPKYLFRKEGQNVTLSCEQNLNHDAMYWYRQDPGQGLRLIYYSQIVNDFQKGDIAEGYSVSREKKESFPLTVTSAQKNPTAFYLCASSIGLGGPSNTEAFFGQGTRLTVV.

The chain employs TRBV5-6 and TRBJ1-2; 12 bases align to TRBD1. This CDR3 has 17 amino acids. CDR1 and CDR2 (germline): SGHDT, YYEEEE. V was pared by 6 bases and J by 2 bases, with 11 bases of the junction left unmatched. The CDR3 sequence is CASTPGTGGLRNYGYTF. The CDR3 DNA follows: TGTGCCAGCACCCCCGGGACAGGGGGCCTTAGAAACTATGGCTACACCTTC. Variable domain in full (rest from reference TRBV5-6 and TRBJ1-2): DAGVTQSPTHLIKTRGQQVTLRCSPKSGHDTVSWYQQALGQGPQFIFQYYEEEERQRGNFPDRFSGHQFPNYSSELNVNALLLGDSALYLCASTPGTGGLRNYGYTFGSGTRLTVV.

The J gene is TRBJ2-3, the V gene TRBV7-9; D is uncertain. The CDR3 covers 15 residues. Germline V gives CDR1 SEHNR, CDR2 FQNEAQ (reference sequence). Trimming cost V 3 bases and J 2 bases, with 12 bases left between them. The CDR3 loop reads CASSFTAANTDTQYF. The CDR3 coding sequence is TGTGCCAGCAGCTTTACGGCAGCCAACACAGATACGCAGTATTTT.

This clone was counted between two and nine times. This chain uses TRBV5-6 with TRBJ2-7, with 11 bases that match TRBD1. Germline loops: CDR1 SGHDT, CDR2 YYEEEE. The ends lost 4 bases at V and 3 bases at J; junction bases unmatched: 3. CDR3 length: 14 amino acids. The CDR3 loop reads CASSPDRGLYEQYF. CDR3 DNA sequence: TGTGCCAGCAGCCCGGACAGGGGGCTCTACGAGCAGTACTTC.

J is TRBJ2-1 and V is TRBV5-1; D may be TRBD1 (5 bases). Trimming removed 4 bases from V and 10 bases from J, with 15 bases in between. Germline CDR1 reads SGHRS; CDR2 reads YFSETQ. This CDR3 has 13 amino acids. CDR3 region: CASSPGWGQEQFF. The CDR3 DNA is TGCGCCAGCAGCCCCGGGTGGGGCCAAGAGCAGTTCTTC.

V usage is TRBV27 and J usage is TRBJ1-2; a weak D match, TRBD1 (5 bases). With 5 bases removed from V and 4 bases from J, the gap between germline ends came to 17 bases. The CDR3 loop spans 15 amino acids. Germline values: CDR1 MNHEY, CDR2 SMNVEV (reference sequence). The CDR3 here is CASSKAPGQLYGYTF. CDR3 coding DNA: TGTGCCAGCAGTAAAGCCCCGGGGCAGCTCTATGGCTACACCTTC.

This clone appeared a few times. This sequence joins TRBV2 and TRBJ1-5; 7 bases are a match to TRBD1. Germline loops: CDR1 SNHLY, CDR2 FYNNEI. CDR3 size: 11 residues. With 7 bases clipped from V and 13 bases from J, the junction kept 7 bases outside the gene matches. In DNA, the CDR3 is TGTGCCAGCATGGGATCAGGGGGTCAGCATTTT. It specifies CASMGSGGQHF.

J is TRBJ1-2 and V is TRBV28; TRBD1 matches 9 bases. There are 15 residues in the CDR3. V shed 7 bases, J shed 0 bases, and the junction held 6 bases outside the gene matches. CDR1 MDHEN and CDR2 SYDVKM come from the germline V gene. DNA of the CDR3: TGTGCCAGCACACGTGGACAGGGGACTAACTATGGCTACACCTTC. This translates into CASTRGQGTNYGYTF.

J is TRBJ2-1 and V is TRBV29-1, with D possibly matching TRBD1 (6 bases). V lost 6 bases, J lost 7 bases, and 10 bases lay in between. CDR3 size: 11 residues. CDR1 and CDR2 from the germline V gene are SQVTM and ANQGSEA. The chain's CDR3 is CSVGAWNEQFF. The DNA of the CDR3 is TGCAGCGTGGGGGCATGGAATGAGCAGTTCTTC.